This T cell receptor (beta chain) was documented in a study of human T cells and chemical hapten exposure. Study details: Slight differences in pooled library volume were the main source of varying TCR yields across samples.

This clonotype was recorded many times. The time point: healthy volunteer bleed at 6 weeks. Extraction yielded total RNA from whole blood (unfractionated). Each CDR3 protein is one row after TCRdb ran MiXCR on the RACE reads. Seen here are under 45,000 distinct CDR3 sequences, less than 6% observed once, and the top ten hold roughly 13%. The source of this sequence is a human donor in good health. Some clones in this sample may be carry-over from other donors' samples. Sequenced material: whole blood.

CDR3 in DNA: TGTGCCAGCACCCGGGGGGATGGCTACACCTTC. This translates into CASTRGDGYTF. V is TRBV2 and J is TRBJ1-2, with D possibly being TRBD1 (5 bases). There are 11 residues in the CDR3. Trimming removed 7 bases from V and 6 bases from J, with 9 bases in between. The germline gives CDR1 SNHLY, CDR2 FYNNEI.